This T cell receptor (beta chain) was identified during a study of blood T cell repertoires in COVID-19. Authors' processing steps: The authors estimated nucleated cell counts from reference gene primer amplification. TCRdb's table, derived via immunoSEQ multiplex PCR, lists solely in-frame clones and lacks some. Clone size and the V and J calls come from that table; the DNA yielded D and trimming. The table records roughly 330,000 clones, 65% to 90% of them present only once. The sequencing sample was made of PBMCs or T cells enriched from blood (not recorded which). The sequence was collected from a woman younger than 35 who had recovered from COVID-19.

The CDR3 DNA follows: TGTGCCAGCATTACACACTATGGCTACACCTTC. Its protein product is CASITHYGYTF. The genes are TRBV21-1 and TRBJ1-2; the listed D gene, TRBD1, was not tested against the DNA. TRBV21-1 is a known pseudogene. The CDR3 spans 11 residues.